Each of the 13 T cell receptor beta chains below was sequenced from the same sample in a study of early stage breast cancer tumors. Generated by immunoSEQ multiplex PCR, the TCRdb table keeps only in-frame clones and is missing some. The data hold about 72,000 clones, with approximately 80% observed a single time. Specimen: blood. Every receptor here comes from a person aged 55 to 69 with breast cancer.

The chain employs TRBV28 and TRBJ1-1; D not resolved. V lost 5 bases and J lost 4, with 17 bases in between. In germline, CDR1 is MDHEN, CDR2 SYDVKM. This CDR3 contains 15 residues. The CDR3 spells CASSPRASRLTEAFF. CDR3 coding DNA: TGTGCCAGCAGTCCCCGGGCGAGTCGTCTCACTGAAGCTTTCTTT.

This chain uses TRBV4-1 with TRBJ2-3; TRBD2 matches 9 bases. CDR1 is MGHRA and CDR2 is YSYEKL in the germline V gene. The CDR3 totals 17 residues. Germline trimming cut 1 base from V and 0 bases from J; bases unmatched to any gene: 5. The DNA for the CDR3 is TGCGCCAGCAGCCAAGGAACTAGCGGGCCTAGCACAGATACGCAGTATTTT. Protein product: CASSQGTSGPSTDTQYF.

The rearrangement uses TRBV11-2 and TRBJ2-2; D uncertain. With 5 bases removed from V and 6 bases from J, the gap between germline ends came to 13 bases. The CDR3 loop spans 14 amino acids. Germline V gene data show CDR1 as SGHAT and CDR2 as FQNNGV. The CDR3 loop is CASSTRSWAGELFF. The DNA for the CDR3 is TGTGCCAGCAGCACCCGTTCGTGGGCCGGGGAGCTGTTTTTT.

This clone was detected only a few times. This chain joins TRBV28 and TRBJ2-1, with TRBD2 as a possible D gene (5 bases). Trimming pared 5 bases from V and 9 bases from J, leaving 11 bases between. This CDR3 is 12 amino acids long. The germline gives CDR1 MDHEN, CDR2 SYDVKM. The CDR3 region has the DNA TGTGCCAGCAGTCTACTCGAGGGTGAGCAGTTCTTC. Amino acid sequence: CASSLLEGEQFF.

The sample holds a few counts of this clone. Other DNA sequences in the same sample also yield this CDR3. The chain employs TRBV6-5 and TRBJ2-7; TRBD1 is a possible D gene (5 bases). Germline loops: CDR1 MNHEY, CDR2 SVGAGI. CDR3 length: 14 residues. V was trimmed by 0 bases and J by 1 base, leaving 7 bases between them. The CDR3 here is CASSYSAGSYEQYF. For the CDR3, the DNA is TGTGCCAGCAGTTACTCAGCAGGGTCCTACGAGCAGTACTTC.

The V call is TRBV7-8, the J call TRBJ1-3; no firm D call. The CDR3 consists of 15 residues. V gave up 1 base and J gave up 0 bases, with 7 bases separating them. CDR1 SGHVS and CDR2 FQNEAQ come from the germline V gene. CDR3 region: CASSLEGPSGNTIYF. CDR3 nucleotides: TGTGCCAGCAGCTTAGAAGGGCCCTCTGGAAACACCATATATTTT.

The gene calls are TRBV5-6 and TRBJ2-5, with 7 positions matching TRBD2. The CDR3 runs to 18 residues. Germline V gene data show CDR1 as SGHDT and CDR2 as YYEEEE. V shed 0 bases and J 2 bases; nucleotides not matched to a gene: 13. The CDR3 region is CASSLGLLVASGQETQYF. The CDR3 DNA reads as TGTGCCAGCAGCTTGGGATTGCTTGTAGCTAGCGGACAAGAGACCCAGTACTTC.

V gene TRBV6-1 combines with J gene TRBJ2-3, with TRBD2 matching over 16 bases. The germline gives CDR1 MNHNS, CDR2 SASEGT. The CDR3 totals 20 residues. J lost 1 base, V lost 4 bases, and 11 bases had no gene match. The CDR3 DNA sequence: TGTGCCAGCAGTGTGCAGGGACTAGCGGGGGGGCTAAAGGGCACAGATACGCAGTATTTT. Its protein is CASSVQGLAGGLKGTDTQYF.

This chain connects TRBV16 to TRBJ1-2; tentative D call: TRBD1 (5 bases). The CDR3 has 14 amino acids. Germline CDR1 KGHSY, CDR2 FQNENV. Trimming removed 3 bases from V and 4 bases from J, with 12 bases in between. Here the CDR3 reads CASSHSRGPYGYTF. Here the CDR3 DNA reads TGTGCCAGCAGCCATTCGCGGGGCCCCTATGGCTACACCTTC.

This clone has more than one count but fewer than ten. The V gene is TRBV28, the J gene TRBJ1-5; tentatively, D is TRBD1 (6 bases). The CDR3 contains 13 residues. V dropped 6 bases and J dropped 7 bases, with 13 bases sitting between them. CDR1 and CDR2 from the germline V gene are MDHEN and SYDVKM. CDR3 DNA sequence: TGTGCCAGCAGGGCTGGGACATGGCAGCCCCAGCATTTT. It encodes CASRAGTWQPQHF. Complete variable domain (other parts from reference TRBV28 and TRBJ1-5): DVKVTQSSRYLVKRTGEKVFLECVQDMDHENMFWYRQDPGLGLRLIYFSYDVKMKEKGDIPEGYSVSREKKERFSLILESASTNQTSMYLCASRAGTWQPQHFGDGTRLSIL.

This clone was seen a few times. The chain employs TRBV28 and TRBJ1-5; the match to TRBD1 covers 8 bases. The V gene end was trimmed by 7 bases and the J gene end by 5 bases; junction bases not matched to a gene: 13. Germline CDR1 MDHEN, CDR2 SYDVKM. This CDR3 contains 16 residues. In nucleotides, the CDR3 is TGTGCCAGCATCACGGGTAGAGTACAGGGGGATCAGCCCCAGCATTTT. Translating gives CASITGRVQGDQPQHF.

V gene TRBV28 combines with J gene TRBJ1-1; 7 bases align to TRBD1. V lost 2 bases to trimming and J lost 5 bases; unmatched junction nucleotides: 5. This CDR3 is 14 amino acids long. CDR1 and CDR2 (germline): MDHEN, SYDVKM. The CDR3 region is CASSLDRVRTEAFF. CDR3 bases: TGTGCCAGCAGTTTAGACAGGGTGAGGACTGAAGCTTTCTTT. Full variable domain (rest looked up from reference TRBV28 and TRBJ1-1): DVKVTQSSRYLVKRTGEKVFLECVQDMDHENMFWYRQDPGLGLRLIYFSYDVKMKEKGDIPEGYSVSREKKERFSLILESASTNQTSMYLCASSLDRVRTEAFFGQGTRLTVV.

DNA of the CDR3: TGTGCCAGCAGTTGGACTAGCGGGAGGGCGGGCGGGGAGCTGTTTTTT. Translation: CASSWTSGRAGGELFF. This chain uses TRBV27 with TRBJ2-2, with 15 bases fitting TRBD2. V was pared by 4 bases and J by 7 bases, with 4 bases of the junction left unmatched. This CDR3 is 16 amino acids long. Germline CDR1 and CDR2: MNHEY and SMNVEV (reference sequence).